The 4 T cell receptor beta chains reported below all come from one sample, sequenced in a study of T cells after posttransplantation cyclophosphamide. This table comes from immunoSEQ multiplex PCR, and its TCRdb copy is limited to in-frame clones, with some not included. The profile covers under 50,000 clones, none occurring a single time. The sequencing sample was made of PBMCs. The source of these receptors is a woman aged 50 to 60 in good health and a related stem cell transplant donor.

This clone was picked up many times. This chain links TRBV5-5 with TRBJ1-1; a possible D gene is TRBD1 (5 bases). CDR3 size: 17 residues. CDR1 is SGHKS and CDR2 is YYEKEE in the germline V gene (reference sequence). V gave up 2 bases and J gave up 1 base, with 18 bases separating them. This CDR3 reads CASSFRWAGQTNTEAFF. The CDR3 DNA reads TGTGCCAGCAGCTTCAGGTGGGCAGGGCAAACGAACACTGAAGCTTTCTTT. The variable domain in full, with the rest retrieved from reference TRBV5-5 and TRBJ1-1, is DAGVTQSPTHLIKTRGQQVTLRCSPISGHKSVSWYQQVLGQGPQFIFQYYEKEERGRGNFPDRFSARQFPNYSSELNVNALLLGDSALYLCASSFRWAGQTNTEAFFGQGTRLTVV.

This clone was recorded at least ten times. V and J are TRBV11-2 and TRBJ1-4; D gene unclear. Germline V gives CDR1 SGHAT, CDR2 FQNNGV. The CDR3 is made up of 11 amino acids. V lost 3 bases and J 8 bases, leaving 4 bases between the germline ends. The CDR3 region has the DNA TGTGCCAGCAGCTTTAGCGAAAAACTGTTTTTT. Protein product: CASSFSEKLFF. Complete variable domain (other parts from reference TRBV11-2 and TRBJ1-4): EAGVAQSPRYKIIEKRQSVAFWCNPISGHATLYWYQQILGQGPKLLIQFQNNGVVDDSQLPKDRFSAERLKGVDSTLKIQPAKLEDSAVYLCASSFSEKLFFGSGTQLSVL.

This clone came up many times. The rearrangement joins TRBV27 to TRBJ1-1, with 7 bases lining up with TRBD1. The CDR3 consists of 14 residues. J lost 5 bases, V lost 8 bases, and 11 bases had no gene match. Germline V gene lookup returns CDR1 MNHEY and CDR2 SMNVEV (reference sequence). The CDR3 coding sequence is TGTGCCAGCTCGACCTGGGACAGCACGACTGAAGCTTTCTTT. Translation gives CASSTWDSTTEAFF.

This clone has a count of ten or more. The V call is TRBV19, the J call TRBJ1-5; 8 positions match TRBD1. The CDR3 extends over 15 amino acids. Losses at the gene ends were 9 bases for V and 7 bases for J; bases not matched to a gene: 14. CDR1 is LNHDA, CDR2 SQIVND, per germline (reference sequence). The chain's CDR3 is CASTRTGFLGQPQHF. For the CDR3, the DNA is TGTGCCAGCACTCGGACAGGGTTTTTGGGGCAGCCCCAGCATTTT.